This TCR beta chain was sequenced during a study of blood T cell repertoires in COVID-19. Across the study: Nucleic acid was either cDNA or gDNA, and it came from T cells, B-cell-depleted T cells, or PBMCs.

Profiled with immunoSEQ multiplex PCR; TCRdb holds only in-frame clones, not every one. This repertoire shows more than 200,000 clones, around 90% found once; its top ten account for about 1.7%. The germline gives CDR1 MDHEN, CDR2 SYDVKM. The V and J ends lost 5 bases and 6 bases respectively, with 17 bases between them. This CDR3 contains 14 residues. The sequencing input was peripheral blood. The TCR originated in a man aged 70-80 years with acute or convalescent COVID-19. The V call is TRBV28, the J call TRBJ2-7; perhaps TRBD2 as D (6 bases). The CDR3 coding sequence is TGTGCCAGCAGTCGTAGCGGAATAAGGGCCGAGCAGTACTTC. The encoded protein is CASSRSGIRAEQYF.